A selection of T cell receptor beta chains follows, all from one sample in a study of beta chain features in type 1 diabetes. The method was immunoSEQ multiplex PCR; TCRdb's version includes in-frame clones alone and lacks a portion of them. The data hold hundreds of thousands of clones, with approximately 10% observed a single time. Material for sequencing was naive CD4+ T cells from blood. These TCRs come from a man aged 25 to 45 with type 1 diabetes. Each CDR3 is given with its conserved first and last residue. A D gene is named only where the DNA matches it firmly. Size values are once, few and many counts, or a class for expanded clones, and some rows have none.

J gene,CDR3 length,V gene,clone size,D gene,CDR3 DNA,CDR3 protein
TRBJ1-4,14,TRBV5-8,NA,NA,TGTGCCAGCAGCGCCCGACAGGAACCCCGGAAACTGTTTTTT,CASSARQEPRKLFF
TRBJ1-5,12,TRBV18,few,TRBD1,TGTGCCAGCTCACCAGACAGGGGCCGCTGGCATTTT,CASSPDRGRWHF
TRBJ2-7,13,TRBV25-1,few,TRBD2,TGTGCCAGCAGAGCTTCGGGGGGCTACGAGCAGTACTTC,CASRASGGYEQYF
TRBJ1-2,13,TRBV18,few,NA,TGTGCCAGCTCACCGGACAGAAGCTATGGCTACACCTTC,CASSPDRSYGYTF
TRBJ2-7,12,TRBV5-4,NA,NA,TGTGCCAGCAGCTTGACCCAGTTAGCTACCTTCTTC,CASSLTQLATFF
TRBJ1-5,15,TRBV13,few,TRBD1,TGTGCCAGCAGCTTGGGACAGTCTAGCAATCAGCCCCAGCATTTT,CASSLGQSSNQPQHF
TRBJ2-1,16,TRBV28,NA,TRBD2,TGTGCCAGCAGCCCCCCCGGACTAGCGGGGGACAATGAGCAGTTCTTC,CASSPPGLAGDNEQFF
TRBJ1-4,11,TRBV30,few,TRBD1,TGTGCTGCAGGGGGCGTTGAAAAACTGTTTTTT,CAAGGVEKLFF
TRBJ1-1,15,TRBV15,few,NA,TGTGCCACCAGCAGAGATGGAGGTTGGAACACTGAAGCTTTCTTT,CATSRDGGWNTEAFF
TRBJ2-5,13,TRBV10-3,NA,TRBD2,TGTGCCACCCAACTAGCGGGGCAAGAGACCCAGTACTTC,CATQLAGQETQYF
TRBJ1-2,15,TRBV9,NA,TRBD1,TGTGCCAGCAGCGTAGGAGGCAGGGGGGACTATGGCTACACCTTC,CASSVGGRGDYGYTF
TRBJ2-7,14,TRBV7-2,NA,NA,TGTGCCAGCACCGTAGGGGGGGCTGTCTACGAGCAGTACTTC,CASTVGGAVYEQYF
TRBJ2-7,15,TRBV9,few,NA,TGTGCCAGCAGCCCTCATCCAAGGGACATCTACGAGCAGTACTTC,CASSPHPRDIYEQYF
TRBJ2-2,17,TRBV14,NA,TRBD1,TGTGCCAGCAGCCATCACCGGGACAGGGGGCGCAGCGGGGAGCTGTTTTTT,CASSHHRDRGRSGELFF
TRBJ1-5,15,TRBV5-6,NA,TRBD1,TGTGCCAGCAGCAAGGGACAGGGATCTAATCAGCCCCAGCATTTT,CASSKGQGSNQPQHF
TRBJ2-1,14,TRBV30,NA,TRBD2,TGTGCCTGGAGTCGGGCGGGGGTCCCCAATGAGCAGTTCTTC,CAWSRAGVPNEQFF
TRBJ2-7,16,TRBV27,NA,TRBD2,TGTGCCAGCAGCGGACTAGCGGGCTCTAGCTCCTACGAGCAGTACTTC,CASSGLAGSSSYEQYF
TRBJ2-1,12,TRBV7-9,few,NA,TGTGCCTCTTCCAGGGGCGCGTCCGAGCAGTTCTTC,CASSRGASEQFF
TRBJ1-2,13,TRBV5-1,few,NA,TGCGCCAGCAGCTTGGAACGAGGGATAGGAACCTTCTTC,CASSLERGIGTFF
TRBJ1-3,16,TRBV18,NA,NA,TGTGCCAGCTCACCTATAGGACAGACCTCTGGAAACACCATATATTTT,CASSPIGQTSGNTIYF
TRBJ2-5,15,TRBV28,NA,TRBD1,TGTGCCAGCAGTTTAGGGACAGGGGCCTGGGAGACCCAGTACTTC,CASSLGTGAWETQYF
TRBJ2-7,15,TRBV4-3,NA,NA,TGCGCCAGCAGCCGACACAGGGCAAGCTCCTACGAGCAGTACTTC,CASSRHRASSYEQYF
TRBJ2-3,11,TRBV20-1,few,NA,TGCAGTGCTAGGCCGAGGGATACGCAGTATTTT,CSARPRDTQYF
TRBJ2-7,13,TRBV13,NA,TRBD1,TGTGCCAGCAGCCCAGGGGGACCCTACGAGCAGTACTTC,CASSPGGPYEQYF
TRBJ2-3,15,TRBV11-2,NA,NA,TGTGCCAGCAGCTTAGGTTGGGGCGGCACAGATACGCAGTATTTT,CASSLGWGGTDTQYF
TRBJ2-5,12,TRBV30,NA,NA,TGTGCCTGGATACGGTCCCGGGAGACCCAGTACTTC,CAWIRSRETQYF
TRBJ2-2,16,TRBV5-1,NA,NA,TGCGCCAGCAGCTTGGCCTCCTCCTTGAACACCGGGGAGCTGTTTTTT,CASSLASSLNTGELFF
TRBJ2-1,15,TRBV9,few,TRBD1,TGTGCCAGCAGCGTAGACCCCGAAGGGGGCCGTGAGCAGTTCTTC,CASSVDPEGGREQFF
TRBJ1-1,14,TRBV11-2,NA,NA,TGTGCCAGCAGTCAACAGGGACCTAAGACTGAAGCTTTCTTT,CASSQQGPKTEAFF
TRBJ2-1,16,TRBV5-1,NA,TRBD2,TGCGCCAGCAGCCCGGGGCCAGCGGGGGCAATGGTTGAGCAGTTCTTC,CASSPGPAGAMVEQFF
TRBJ1-1,13,TRBV19,NA,NA,TGTGCCAGTAGTATTATGCGAAACACTGAAGCTTTCTTT,CASSIMRNTEAFF
TRBJ1-1,17,TRBV4-1,NA,NA,TGCGCCAGCAGCCAAGGCCGGGGGGGCGCGAGGAACACTGAAGCTTTCTTT,CASSQGRGGARNTEAFF
TRBJ2-2,16,TRBV19,few,NA,TGTGCCAGTTCGTATCCGCTGGCCGCGAACACCGGGGAGCTGTTTTTT,CASSYPLAANTGELFF
TRBJ2-7,18,TRBV4-3,few,TRBD1,TGCGCCAGCAGCCAAGGGACGCTTGGGACAGGGTGGGGTTACGAGCAGTACTTC,CASSQGTLGTGWGYEQYF
TRBJ2-5,15,TRBV6-5,NA,TRBD2,TGTGCCAGCAGGCCGGGACTAGCGGGGCGAGAGACCCAGTACTTC,CASRPGLAGRETQYF
TRBJ1-1,14,TRBV2,few,NA,TGTGCCAGCAGGATGGAGGGGAGGAACACTGAAGCTTTCTTT,CASRMEGRNTEAFF
TRBJ2-3,14,TRBV6-5,few,NA,TGTGCCAGCAGTTACGGGACTGCCACAGATACGCAGTATTTT,CASSYGTATDTQYF
TRBJ2-5,14,TRBV11-2,few,TRBD2,TGTGCCAGCAGGAGGAGCGGGGGACAAGAGACCCAGTACTTC,CASRRSGGQETQYF
TRBJ1-2,15,TRBV7-8,NA,NA,TGTGCCAGCAGCTTAGGAGCGAATACTAACTATGGCTACACCTTC,CASSLGANTNYGYTF
TRBJ2-1,15,TRBV9,NA,NA,TGTGCCAGCAGCGTAGATGACTACTCCTACAATGAGCAGTTCTTC,CASSVDDYSYNEQFF
TRBJ1-2,14,TRBV27,NA,TRBD1,TGTGCCAGCAGTTTCTCTGACAGGGTAGGAGGCTACACCTTC,CASSFSDRVGGYTF
TRBJ1-5,13,TRBV11-2,NA,NA,TGTGCCAGCAGCTTAGATAACTGGCAGCCCCAGCATTTT,CASSLDNWQPQHF
TRBJ2-1,15,TRBV5-1,NA,TRBD1,TGCGCCAGCAGCAACGGGACAGACTCCTACAATGAGCAGTTCTTC,CASSNGTDSYNEQFF
TRBJ2-7,12,TRBV6-6,few,NA,TGTGCCAGCAGTTACTCGATGTACGAGCAGTACTTC,CASSYSMYEQYF
TRBJ1-1,13,TRBV5-4,NA,TRBD1,TGTGCCAGCAGCTTGGTGACAGGGGGCGAAGCTTTCTTT,CASSLVTGGEAFF
TRBJ1-6,15,TRBV30,few,NA,TGTGCCTGGAGTGGAGGACACCTTTATAATTCACCCCTCCACTTT,CAWSGGHLYNSPLHF
TRBJ2-3,16,TRBV12-5,few,TRBD2,TGTGCTAGTGGTTTGGGCGCTAGCGGCGTCACAGATACGCAGTATTTT,CASGLGASGVTDTQYF
TRBJ2-1,13,TRBV5-4,NA,TRBD1,TGTGCCAGCAGCGTTCGAAGGGGGCTAGATCAGTTCTTC,CASSVRRGLDQFF
TRBJ2-3,15,TRBV6-5,few,NA,TGTGCCAGCAGTGGGGGACGGGGGAACACAGATACGCAGTATTTT,CASSGGRGNTDTQYF
TRBJ2-7,17,TRBV4-3,NA,TRBD1,TGCGCCAGCAGAGGGGGGGACAGGGGCCTTCATTGGGACGAGCAGTACTTC,CASRGGDRGLHWDEQYF
TRBJ2-3,13,TRBV5-6,few,NA,TGTGCCAGCAGCTTGGCCCCCGGGAATACGCAGTATTTT,CASSLAPGNTQYF
TRBJ2-2,13,TRBV5-1,NA,NA,TGCGCCAGCAGCTTGGACGGGGCCGGGGAGCTGTTTTTT,CASSLDGAGELFF
TRBJ1-4,16,TRBV7-9,few,NA,TGTGCCAGCAGCTTAGGAGGTCAGGGAAGTATTGAAAAACTGTTTTTT,CASSLGGQGSIEKLFF
TRBJ2-4,15,TRBV2,few,NA,TGTGCCAGCAGTGAAGAGAACGCGGCCAAAAACATTCAGTACTTC,CASSEENAAKNIQYF
TRBJ2-7,14,TRBV5-1,NA,NA,TGCGCCAGCAGCTTAACCGGGACGGGGACAAAGGAGTACTTC,CASSLTGTGTKEYF